Sequencing of this TCR beta chain was carried out in a study of cytomegalovirus exposure and HLA in healthy donors. Study-wide findings and caveats: According to an earlier analysis, most TCR beta V segments yielded productive rearrangements about 87% or about 30% of the time. One cluster of highly shared sequence variants probably arose as a sequencing artifact.

Of note for this clone: Its specificity is not known.

Sampled while nominally healthy, donors likely had unrecorded immune exposures. 13 Jbeta primers and 60 Vbeta primers were used for the PCR. Study processing details: Counted up in a later analysis, unique TCR beta chains came to some 72 million, with 9.5 million to 13 million shared. TCRdb's copy holds only in-frame clones and misses some; the assay was immunoSEQ multiplex PCR. D and trimming were read from the DNA, whereas the V and J calls and clone size are those reported in that table. Among some 100,000 clones, around 77% were seen once, and the ten largest hold around 5.2%. The receptor was derived from a man aged 50-59 years in good health and CMV-seropositive. The sample taken for sequencing was PBMCs.

In DNA form, the CDR3 reads TGCGCCAGCAGCTCCGGTCCGGGACAGTCCTACGAGCAGTACTTC. Its protein product is CASSSGPGQSYEQYF. The chain employs TRBV5-1 and TRBJ2-7; 7 bases align to TRBD1. Germline V gives CDR1 SGHRS, CDR2 YFSETQ. V trimming: 3 bases; J trimming: 1 base; junction bases outside the gene matches: 7. The CDR3 consists of 15 residues. Variable domain in full (rest from reference TRBV5-1 and TRBJ2-7): KAGVTQTPRYLIKTRGQQVTLSCSPISGHRSVSWYQQTPGQGLQFLFEYFSETQRNKGNFPGRFSGRQFSNSRSEMNVSTLELGDSALYLCASSSGPGQSYEQYFGPGTRLTVT.